The next 25 T cell receptor beta chains were all read from a single sample in a study of human T cells and chemical hapten exposure. TCRdb re-analysed the RACE reads in MiXCR, keeping a single row per CDR3 protein. The sample has some 300,000 distinct CDR3 sequences, about 5% seen once. Time point: pre-sensitization, week 0. Regarding treatment: therapeutic diphenylcyclopropenone sensitization with weekly scalp DPC. The specimen comprised whole blood, sampled in connection with sensitization to the hapten diphenylcyclopropenone (DPC). Receptors were obtained from a young woman with alopecia areata. Some clones in this sample may be carry-over from other donors' samples.

This clonotype was counted a few times. This rearrangement joins TRBV5-1 to TRBJ2-7; D uncertain. The CDR3 has 14 amino acids. Trimming pared 3 bases from V and 7 bases from J, leaving 17 bases between. The germline gives CDR1 SGHRS, CDR2 YFSETQ. The chain's CDR3 is CASSWESTDGEQYF. The CDR3 DNA is TGCGCCAGCAGCTGGGAATCGACCGATGGGGAGCAGTACTTC.

This clonotype was recorded a few times. V gene TRBV11-2 combines with J gene TRBJ1-3; D not resolved. The length of the CDR3 is 17 residues. In germline, CDR1 is SGHAT, CDR2 FQNNGV. The germline V and J ends were trimmed by 6 bases and 0 bases, with 18 bases remaining between them. The DNA of the CDR3 is TGTGCCAGCAGGTTAATGAAATCGGTCAGCTCTGGAAACACCATATATTTT. This translates into CASRLMKSVSSGNTIYF.

This clonotype was recorded at least ten times. The chain employs TRBV9 and TRBJ1-1; 7 bases are shared with TRBD1. The V gene end was trimmed by 2 bases and the J gene end by 3 bases; junction bases not matched to a gene: 7. This CDR3 spans 15 amino acids. CDR1 and CDR2 from the germline V gene are SGDLS and YYNGEE. Here the CDR3 DNA reads TGTGCCAGCAGCGTGGGAAGGGGGCGCGACACTGAAGCTTTCTTT. Translated: CASSVGRGRDTEAFF.

The genes are TRBV29-1 and TRBJ2-5; the match to TRBD1 covers 8 bases. CDR1 is SQVTM, CDR2 ANQGSEA, per germline. The CDR3 covers 12 residues. V shed 3 bases, J shed 5 bases, and the junction held 2 bases outside the gene matches. The CDR3, as DNA: TGCAGCGTTGAGGACAGGGTCGAGACCCAGTACTTC. Protein: CSVEDRVETQYF.

The chain uses TRBV5-1 and TRBJ1-1; D unclear. Trimming cost V 0 bases and J 4 bases, with 10 bases left between them. The CDR3 consists of 14 residues. The germline gives CDR1 SGHRS, CDR2 YFSETQ. CDR3 sequence: CASSLERVSTEAFF. In DNA form, the CDR3 reads TGCGCCAGCAGCTTGGAGCGGGTGAGCACTGAAGCTTTCTTT.

In its sample, this clonotype was seen a few times. This chain links TRBV24-1 with TRBJ1-3, with unresolved D. Trimming shortened V by 3 bases and J by 3 bases, and 11 bases separated the two germline ends. Germline CDR1 is KGHDR and CDR2 is SFDVKD. The CDR3 is made up of 15 amino acids. The CDR3 DNA follows: TGTGCCACCAGTGATCCAGGAGGCGGTGGAAACACCATATATTTT. Amino acids: CATSDPGGGGNTIYF.

The sample holds a few counts of this clonotype. The rearrangement joins TRBV29-1 to TRBJ2-3, with 8 bases lining up with TRBD1. The V gene's germline CDR1 is SQVTM and CDR2 ANQGSEA. Trimming cost V 3 bases and J 2 bases; bases outside gene matches: 4. The length of the CDR3 is 14 residues. The CDR3 region is CSVDTGGITDTQYF. The DNA for the CDR3 is TGCAGCGTTGATACAGGGGGTATCACAGATACGCAGTATTTT.

This clonotype was counted a few times. This chain connects TRBV20-1 to TRBJ1-5; 8 nucleotides align to TRBD1. Per germline, CDR1 DFQATT and CDR2 SNEGSKA (reference sequence). CDR3 size: 18 residues. V dropped 1 base and J dropped 2; count of bases not matched to a gene: 13. In DNA, the CDR3 is TGCAGTGCTAGAGTCGGGGGCGCCGGACAGGGCGGCAATCAGCCCCAGCATTTT. It specifies CSARVGGAGQGGNQPQHF.

The CDR3 loop is CSARAQGSSNEQFF. The DNA for the CDR3 is TGCAGTGCTAGAGCACAGGGTAGTAGCAATGAGCAGTTCTTC. The chain carries TRBV20-1 and TRBJ2-1; D is possibly TRBD1 (6 bases). The germline V gene has CDR1 DFQATT and CDR2 SNEGSKA (reference sequence). V was pared by 1 base and J by 6 bases, with 13 bases between. This CDR3 is 14 amino acids long.

This clonotype was seen ten or more times. The rearrangement uses TRBV12-2 and TRBJ2-7; TRBD2 is the table's D call and was not checked against the DNA. TRBV12-2 represents a pseudogene. This CDR3 contains 13 residues. CDR3 loop: CLGTSGWRYEQYF. CDR3 DNA sequence: TGCTTGGGGACTAGCGGCTGGCGGTACGAGCAGTACTTC.

This clonotype has ten or more counts. The chain has TRBV5-6 and TRBJ1-2, with no clear D. CDR3 size: 14 residues. With 6 bases removed from V and 5 bases from J, the gap between germline ends came to 17 bases. Germline loops: CDR1 SGHDT, CDR2 YYEEEE. CDR3 coding DNA: TGTGCCAGCACCGCATGGGGAGTTTCGTATGGCTACACCTTC. It codes for CASTAWGVSYGYTF.

This clonotype came up many times. The chain recombines TRBV27 with TRBJ2-7, with D maybe TRBD2 (7 bases). The length of the CDR3 is 15 residues. V was clipped by 2 bases and J by 0 bases, with 11 bases between them. Germline lookup yields CDR1 MNHEY and CDR2 SMNVEV (reference sequence). CDR3 sequence: CASSLIAGASYEQYF. DNA of the CDR3: TGTGCCAGCAGTTTAATCGCGGGGGCCTCCTACGAGCAGTACTTC.

A few counts support this clonotype. V and J are TRBV6-6 and TRBJ1-2; no clear D. V was shortened by 2 bases and J by 2 bases, with 12 bases between the two germline ends. The CDR3 covers 15 residues. Germline loops: CDR1 MNHNY, CDR2 SVGAGI (reference sequence). CDR3 coding DNA: TGTGCCAGCAGTTACCCCACAGAACCAAACTATGGCTACACCTTC. Translation: CASSYPTEPNYGYTF.

This clonotype was seen at least ten times. The chain combines TRBV10-3 with TRBJ2-7; 12 nucleotides agree with TRBD2. Germline V CDR1 and CDR2: ENHRY, SYGVKD. V shed 3 bases and J 7 bases; nucleotides not matched to a gene: 7. The CDR3 length is 15 residues. Written as DNA, the CDR3 is TGTGCCATCAGTGACCCGACTAGCGGGGGCCCTGAGCAGTACTTC. It yields the protein CAISDPTSGGPEQYF.

This clonotype was counted ten times or more. The junction and the germline gene differ at one end; a read error may be behind it. This chain uses TRBV7-7 with TRBJ2-1, with no clear D. Germline-derived CDR1 and CDR2 are SSHAT and FNYEAQ (reference sequence). This CDR3 comprises 13 residues. CDR3 bases: TGTGCTAGCAGCTCCGACACCTACAATGAGCAGTTCTTC. Translation: CASSSDTYNEQFF. Filled out from reference TRBV7-7 and TRBJ2-1, the complete variable domain reads GAGVSQSPRYKVTKRGQDVTLRCDPISSHATLYWYQQALGQGPEFLTYFNYEAQPDKSGLPSDRFSAERPEGSISTLTIQRTEQRDSAMYRCASSSDTYNEQFFGPGTRLTVL.

The CDR3 bases are TGTGCCAGCAGTTTTCTAAGGGGACGCTATGGCTACACCTTC. Translating it yields CASSFLRGRYGYTF. The rearrangement uses TRBV28 and TRBJ1-2; possible D gene TRBD1, 5 bases. V was trimmed by 3 bases and J by 4 bases, leaving 12 bases between them. The CDR3 totals 14 residues. In germline, CDR1 is MDHEN, CDR2 SYDVKM.

This clonotype was seen more than once but under ten times. J is TRBJ2-3 and V is TRBV27; D is undetermined. The CDR3 has 13 amino acids. Per germline, CDR1 MNHEY and CDR2 SMNVEV (reference sequence). V gave up 5 bases and J gave up 2 bases, with 8 bases separating them. DNA of the CDR3: TGTGCCAGCAGTCACGGGTCCACAGATACGCAGTATTTT. It is translated as CASSHGSTDTQYF.

This clonotype was picked up a small number of times. The chain carries TRBV20-1 and TRBJ2-2; 8 nucleotides agree with TRBD2. The CDR3 contains 16 residues. V shed 0 bases and J 5 bases; nucleotides not matched to a gene: 8. Germline V gene data show CDR1 as DFQATT and CDR2 as SNEGSKA (reference sequence). CDR3 region: CSAREATRGGTGELFF. The CDR3, as DNA: TGCAGTGCTAGAGAGGCCACTCGCGGGGGGACCGGGGAGCTGTTTTTT.

This clonotype was recorded many times. This chain connects TRBV29-1 to TRBJ1-5; D is perhaps TRBD1 (5 bases). Trimming pared 6 bases from V and 6 bases from J, leaving 15 bases between. There are 13 residues in the CDR3. Germline CDR1 and CDR2: SQVTM and ANQGSEA. The CDR3 spells CSVERGEGQPQHF. Written as DNA, the CDR3 is TGCAGCGTGGAGAGAGGGGAAGGTCAGCCCCAGCATTTT.

This sequence joins TRBV7-2 and TRBJ2-5; D is unclear. Germline V gene lookup returns CDR1 SGHTA and CDR2 FQGNSA. Trimming removed 1 base from V and 4 bases from J, with 10 bases in between. This CDR3 is 14 amino acids long. Written as DNA, the CDR3 is TGTGCCAGCAGCTTAGTCGCGGAAGGAGAGACCCAGTACTTC. Translating gives CASSLVAEGETQYF.

This clonotype was counted at least ten times. The gene calls are TRBV6-2 or TRBV6-3 and TRBJ2-3, with D perhaps matching TRBD1 or TRBD2 (6 bases each). CDR1 MNHEY and CDR2 SVGEGT come from the germline V gene. The CDR3 sequence is 16 residues long. With 2 bases removed from V and 6 bases from J, the gap between germline ends came to 18 bases. CDR3 DNA sequence: TGTGCCAGCAGTTACCGGGGGCGGTTGATTGAGGATACGCAGTATTTT. Amino acid sequence: CASSYRGRLIEDTQYF.

This clonotype occurred many times. V is TRBV12-3 or TRBV12-4 and J is TRBJ1-1, with unresolved D. Trimming pared 5 bases from V and 5 bases from J, leaving 6 bases between. This CDR3 contains 11 residues. CDR3 sequence (DNA): TGTGCCAGCAGTCCCTCGACTGAAGCTTTCTTT. Translated, it gives CASSPSTEAFF.

This clonotype has at least ten counts. V gene TRBV12-5 combines with J gene TRBJ2-3; TRBD2 agrees at 7 bases. The CDR3 totals 16 residues. Germline V gene sequence: CDR1 LGHNT, CDR2 FRNRAP. With 0 bases clipped from V and 1 base from J, the junction kept 4 bases outside the gene matches. CDR3 coding DNA: TGTGCTAGTGGTTTGGTACTGAGCGGGGGCACAGATACGCAGTATTTT. Protein: CASGLVLSGGTDTQYF.

On this clonotype: This may be a read error, as it is one base from a much larger clone. The rearrangement uses TRBV24-1 and TRBJ2-2; D gene uncertain. Germline-derived CDR1 and CDR2 are KGHDR and SFDVKD. CDR3 length equals 12 residues. Here the CDR3 DNA reads TGTACCACCAGCCTGGGGAACGGGGAGCTGTTTTTT. Protein product: CTTSLGNGELFF.

This clonotype was seen ten or more times. The gene calls are TRBV4-1 and TRBJ1-5; 7 bases align to TRBD1. CDR3 length: 16 amino acids. Germline trimming cut 4 bases from V and 0 bases from J; bases unmatched to any gene: 6. Germline CDR1 reads MGHRA; CDR2 reads YSYEKL. CDR3 nucleotide sequence: TGCGCCAGCAGCCGGAAACAGGGGATTAGCAATCAGCCCCAGCATTTT. Translated, it gives CASSRKQGISNQPQHF.